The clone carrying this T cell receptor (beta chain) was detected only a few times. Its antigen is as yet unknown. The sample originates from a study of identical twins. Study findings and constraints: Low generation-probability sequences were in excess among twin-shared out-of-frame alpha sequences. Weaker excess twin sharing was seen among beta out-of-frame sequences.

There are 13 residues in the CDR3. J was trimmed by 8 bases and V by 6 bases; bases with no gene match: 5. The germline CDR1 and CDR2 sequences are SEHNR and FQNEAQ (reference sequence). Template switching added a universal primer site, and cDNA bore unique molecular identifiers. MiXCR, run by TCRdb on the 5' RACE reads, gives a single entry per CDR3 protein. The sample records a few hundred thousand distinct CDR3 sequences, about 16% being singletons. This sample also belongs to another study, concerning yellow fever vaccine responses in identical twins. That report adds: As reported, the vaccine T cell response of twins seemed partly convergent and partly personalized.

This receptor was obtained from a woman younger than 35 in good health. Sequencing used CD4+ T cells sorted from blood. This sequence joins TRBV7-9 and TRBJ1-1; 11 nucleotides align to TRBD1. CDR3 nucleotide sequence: TGTGCCAGCAGTTGGGGACAGGGGGAAGAAGCTTTCTTT. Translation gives CASSWGQGEEAFF.